This passage covers 22 T cell receptor beta chains from one sample sequenced in a study of chemoradiotherapy in HPV16-positive cancers. The data were produced by immunoSEQ multiplex PCR, yet TCRdb's version contains in-frame clones alone and is incomplete. The table lists under 35,000 clones, approximately 93% of them singletons. The source was blood, collected from a patient who underwent chemoradiotherapy. The source of these receptors is a human donor with HPV-associated anogenital cancer.

V and J are TRBV7-2 and TRBJ2-5; a weak D match, TRBD2 (5 bases). The ends were cut back, 5 bases at V and 4 bases at J, with 17 bases in the middle. The germline gives CDR1 SGHTA, CDR2 FQGNSA. This CDR3 region has 15 residues. This CDR3 is CASSVTRVISETQYF. CDR3 bases: TGTGCCAGCAGCGTTACGAGGGTAATTTCAGAGACCCAGTACTTC.

Remarks on this clone: The junction shows a germline mismatch at one end, possibly a read error. This rearrangement joins TRBV19 to TRBJ2-6; no clear D. Germline values: CDR1 LNHDA, CDR2 SQIVND (reference sequence). The CDR3 totals 15 residues. CDR3 residues: CASSLDGSGANVLTF. The CDR3 DNA follows: TGTGCCAGTAGTTTAGACGGGTCTGGGGCCAACGTCCTGACTTTC. Variable domain in full (rest from reference TRBV19 and TRBJ2-6): DGGITQSPKYLFRKEGQNVTLSCEQNLNHDAMYWYRQDPGQGLRLIYYSQIVNDFQKGDIAEGYSVSREKKESFPLTVTSAQKNPTAFYLCASSLDGSGANVLTFGAGSRLTVL.

Only one count was recorded for this clone. V usage is TRBV11-1 and J usage is TRBJ2-2; D is undetermined. The CDR3 sequence is 14 residues long. Germline CDR1 is SGHAT and CDR2 is FQDESV (reference sequence). V was clipped by 5 bases and J by 6 bases, with 13 bases between them. Here the CDR3 DNA reads TGTGCCAGCAGCCCCAGTCCTCGAGCCGGGGAGCTGTTTTTT. As protein: CASSPSPRAGELFF.

The V call is TRBV18, the J call TRBJ2-7; 7 positions agree with TRBD1. This CDR3 has 14 residues. J was trimmed by 4 bases and V by 6 bases; bases with no gene match: 9. The germline gives CDR1 KGHSH, CDR2 LQKENI. CDR3 sequence: CASSRQGVVYEQYF. As DNA, the CDR3 is TGTGCCAGCTCTCGACAGGGAGTAGTTTACGAGCAGTACTTC.

J is TRBJ1-1 and V is TRBV29-1, with TRBD1 as a possible D gene (6 bases). The CDR3 spans 11 residues. Germline loops: CDR1 SQVTM, CDR2 ANQGSEA. Between the trimmed V and J ends, which lost 6 bases and 5 bases, there was a span of 10 bases. CDR3 residues: CSVGGMTEAFF. The CDR3 DNA is TGCAGCGTGGGGGGCATGACTGAAGCTTTCTTT.

The chain carries TRBV27 and TRBJ1-6, with no clear D. The ends were cut back, 2 bases at V and 9 bases at J, with 8 bases in the middle. Germline V lookup: CDR1 MNHEY, CDR2 SMNVEV (reference sequence). CDR3 length: 13 residues. CDR3: CASSLEKGSPLHF. The DNA of the CDR3 is TGTGCCAGCAGTTTAGAGAAGGGTTCACCCCTCCACTTT.

The sample holds one count of this clone. This chain connects TRBV11-3 to TRBJ2-7; 10 positions match TRBD2. Germline CDR1 and CDR2: SGHNT and YENEEA. The CDR3 contains 15 residues. The J segment lost 4 bases and the V segment lost 3 bases, leaving 6 bases of the junction unmatched. The CDR3 DNA is TGTGCCAGCAGCTTGGGTAGCGGGGGGTTTTACGAGCAGTACTTC. This codes for CASSLGSGGFYEQYF.

V and J are TRBV6-6 and TRBJ1-2; no clear D. V was cut by 5 bases and J by 4 bases, with 14 bases left in between. This CDR3 has 14 amino acids. Germline CDR1 is MNHNY and CDR2 is SVGAGI (reference sequence). The CDR3 sequence: CASSQSGTSYGYTF. The CDR3 nucleotides are TGTGCCAGCAGTCAGTCGGGAACAAGCTATGGCTACACCTTC.

The V call is TRBV19, the J call TRBJ2-1; tentative D call: TRBD1 (6 bases). The V and J ends lost 3 bases and 4 bases respectively, with 10 bases between them. The CDR3 runs 14 residues. In germline, CDR1 is LNHDA, CDR2 SQIVND (reference sequence). For the CDR3, the DNA is TGTGCCAGTAGTATCAACAGGGATTACAATGAGCAGTTCTTC. Amino acids: CASSINRDYNEQFF.

The genes are TRBV4-1 and TRBJ1-5; D unresolved. With 0 bases removed from V and 0 bases from J, the gap between germline ends came to 6 bases. The length of the CDR3 is 15 residues. CDR1 is MGHRA and CDR2 is YSYEKL in the germline V gene. CDR3 DNA sequence: TGCGCCAGCAGCCAAGAGGGATATAGCAATCAGCCCCAGCATTTT. Translation: CASSQEGYSNQPQHF.

The V and J genes are TRBV7-2 and TRBJ1-4, with no clear D. V gave up 2 bases and J gave up 4 bases, with 5 bases separating them. This CDR3 is built from 13 residues. Germline V gene data show CDR1 as SGHTA and CDR2 as FQGNSA. CDR3 nucleotides: TGTGCCAGCAGCTTAAACCGTAATGAAAAACTGTTTTTT. Translated: CASSLNRNEKLFF. Looking up the rest from reference TRBV7-2 and TRBJ1-4 gives the full variable domain: GAGVSQSPSNKVTEKGKDVELRCDPISGHTALYWYRQSLGQGLEFLIYFQGNSAPDKSGLPSDRFSAERTGGSVSTLTIQRTQQEDSAVYLCASSLNRNEKLFFGSGTQLSVL.

V and J are TRBV19 and TRBJ1-5, with D maybe TRBD1 (5 bases). The length of the CDR3 is 16 residues. Trimming stripped 9 bases from V and 0 bases from J, with 18 bases between. The germline CDR1 and CDR2 sequences are LNHDA and SQIVND (reference sequence). As DNA, the CDR3 is TGTGCCAGCACACCCTCGGGGCAGGCTAGCAATCAGCCCCAGCATTTT. Translating it yields CASTPSGQASNQPQHF.

This clone came up a few times. This chain joins TRBV7-6 and TRBJ1-2, with 7 bases fitting TRBD1. Germline CDR1 and CDR2: SGHVS and FNYEAQ. The CDR3 has 15 residues. Trimming removed 2 bases from V and 0 bases from J; junction bases left unmatched: 3. The DNA of the CDR3 is TGTGCCAGCAGCTTACGGACAGGAGCTAACTATGGCTACACCTTC. Translation gives CASSLRTGANYGYTF.

The chain combines TRBV14 with TRBJ2-7; the D is unclear. This CDR3 contains 19 residues. Germline loops: CDR1 SGHDN, CDR2 FVKESK. V was clipped by 0 bases and J by 3 bases, with 24 bases between them. Here the CDR3 DNA reads TGTGCCAGCAGCCAAGATCCGGTCTCTACAGCGCAATCCTTCTACGAGCAGTACTTC. This codes for CASSQDPVSTAQSFYEQYF.

This chain connects TRBV7-3 to TRBJ2-1; 7 bases agree with TRBD1. The V segment lost 5 bases and the J segment 3 bases; nucleotides outside the gene matches: 7. Germline V gene data show CDR1 as SGHTA and CDR2 as FQGTGA. The CDR3 runs 15 residues. The CDR3 DNA is TGTGCCAGCAGCCTCGGACAGGCTAACTACAATGAGCAGTTCTTC. Translated, it gives CASSLGQANYNEQFF.

The chain joins TRBV7-8 to TRBJ2-3; D is ambiguous. Trimming removed 5 bases at V and 2 bases at J, with 17 bases between. The CDR3 sequence is 16 residues long. CDR1 is SGHVS and CDR2 is FQNEAQ in the germline V gene. CDR3 amino acids: CASSRSRTRPTDTQYF. The CDR3 nucleotides are TGTGCCAGCAGCCGTAGTAGGACGAGACCCACAGATACGCAGTATTTT. Full variable domain (rest looked up from reference TRBV7-8 and TRBJ2-3): GAGVSQSPRYKVAKRGQDVALRCDPISGHVSLFWYQQALGQGPEFLTYFQNEAQLDKSGLPSDRFFAERPEGSVSTLKIQRTQQEDSAVYLCASSRSRTRPTDTQYFGPGTRLTVL.

V usage is TRBV5-4 and J usage is TRBJ1-5, with a tentative D call TRBD1 (6 bases). Germline CDR1 is SGHNT and CDR2 is YYREEE (reference sequence). Trimming removed 3 bases from V and 0 bases from J, with 13 bases in between. This CDR3 comprises 16 residues. CDR3: CASSWGGTNSNQPQHF. DNA for the CDR3: TGTGCCAGCAGCTGGGGCGGGACAAATAGCAATCAGCCCCAGCATTTT. The complete variable domain, with remaining parts taken from reference TRBV5-4 and TRBJ1-5, reads ETGVTQSPTHLIKTRGQQVTLRCSSQSGHNTVSWYQQALGQGPQFIFQYYREEENGRGNFPPRFSGLQFPNYSSELNVNALELDDSALYLCASSWGGTNSNQPQHFGDGTRLSIL.

V is TRBV6-5 and J is TRBJ2-1; D remains unclear. Germline V gives CDR1 MNHEY, CDR2 SVGAGI. The CDR3 sequence is 16 residues long. Deletions cut 0 bases from V and 4 bases from J, with 13 bases between. CDR3 region: CASSYSETSIYNEQFF. The DNA for the CDR3 is TGTGCCAGCAGTTACTCGGAGACAAGCATTTACAATGAGCAGTTCTTC.

This chain joins TRBV7-3 and TRBJ1-1, with D unclear. CDR1 and CDR2 (germline): SGHTA, FQGTGA. Trimming shortened V by 3 bases and J by 1 base, and 6 bases separated the two germline ends. This CDR3 contains 13 residues. This CDR3 reads CASSFGPNTEAFF. In nucleotides, the CDR3 is TGTGCCAGCAGCTTCGGGCCGAACACTGAAGCTTTCTTT.

V is TRBV6-5 and J is TRBJ2-7, with D possibly being TRBD1 or TRBD2 (5 bases each). Germline V lookup: CDR1 MNHEY, CDR2 SVGAGI. The CDR3 is 15 amino acids. Trimming stripped 0 bases from V and 2 bases from J, with 11 bases between. CDR3 loop: CASSYSALGAYEQYF. The CDR3 nucleotides are TGTGCCAGCAGTTACTCCGCTTTGGGGGCCTACGAGCAGTACTTC.

CDR3 amino acids: CASSLRPSGSWGEQYF. Here the CDR3 DNA reads TGTGCCAGCAGCTTGCGGCCTAGCGGGAGTTGGGGAGAGCAGTACTTC. This chain uses TRBV5-4 with TRBJ2-7; 10 bases are a match to TRBD2. The germline V gene has CDR1 SGHNT and CDR2 YYREEE (reference sequence). The CDR3 loop spans 16 amino acids. The ends lost 1 base at V and 7 bases at J; junction bases unmatched: 11.

The rearrangement joins TRBV4-1 to TRBJ2-1; D not certain. In germline, CDR1 is MGHRA, CDR2 YSYEKL. The CDR3 runs 15 residues. The V end was cut by 3 bases, the J end by 0 bases, with 9 bases between. This CDR3 reads CASSHPKSSYNEQFF. CDR3 DNA: TGCGCCAGCAGCCACCCCAAGAGCTCCTACAATGAGCAGTTCTTC.